This record concerns one T cell receptor beta chain sequence. The sample comes from a study of T-cell memory formation after mild COVID-19. TCRdb processed the 5' RACE reads anew with MiXCR; each CDR3 protein has one entry. Among 400,000 to 500,000 distinct CDR3 sequences listed, 15% to 25% were seen once. In germline, CDR1 is SGHTA, CDR2 FQGNSA. The CDR3 is 15 amino acids. V was trimmed by 6 bases and J by 3 bases, leaving 18 bases between them. Sequenced: PBMCs or a T cell subset sorted from them (not recorded which). The chain employs TRBV7-2 and TRBJ2-7; D perhaps matches TRBD2 (6 bases). This clonotype was obtained from an adult woman who had mild COVID-19 (a few samples of this study predate the infection). Cell type and time point are not known. In nucleotides, the CDR3 is TGTGCCAGCAGGATCGGGGGAGGTACGGGCTACGAGCAGTACTTC. Residues: CASRIGGGTGYEQYF.